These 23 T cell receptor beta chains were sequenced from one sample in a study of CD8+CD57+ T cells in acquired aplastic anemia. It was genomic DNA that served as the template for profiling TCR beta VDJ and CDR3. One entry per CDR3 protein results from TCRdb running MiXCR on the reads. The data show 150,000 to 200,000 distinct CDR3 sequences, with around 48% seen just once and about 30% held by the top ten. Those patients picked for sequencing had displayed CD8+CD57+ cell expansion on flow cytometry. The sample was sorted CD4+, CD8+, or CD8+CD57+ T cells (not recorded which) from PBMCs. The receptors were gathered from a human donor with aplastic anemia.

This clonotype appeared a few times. The CDR3: CATSRDPHPTETQYF. The CDR3 region has the DNA TGTGCCACCAGCAGAGATCCCCACCCAACGGAGACCCAGTACTTC. The chain combines TRBV15 with TRBJ2-5; D remains unclear. Deletions cut 0 bases from V and 5 bases from J, with 13 bases between. This CDR3 has 15 residues. Germline assignment: CDR1 LNHNV and CDR2 YYDKDF (reference sequence).

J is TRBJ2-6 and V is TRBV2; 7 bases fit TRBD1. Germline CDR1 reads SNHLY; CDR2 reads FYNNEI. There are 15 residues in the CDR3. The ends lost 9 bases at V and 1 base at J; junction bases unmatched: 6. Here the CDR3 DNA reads TGTGCCAGGAGCATACAGGGGTCTGGGGCCAACGTCCTGACTTTC. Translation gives CARSIQGSGANVLTF.

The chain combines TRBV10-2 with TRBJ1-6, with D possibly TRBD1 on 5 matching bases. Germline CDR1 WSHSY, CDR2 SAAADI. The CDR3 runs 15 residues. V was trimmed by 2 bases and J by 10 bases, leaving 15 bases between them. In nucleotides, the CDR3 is TGCGCCAGCAGTGAGGAGTCAGGGCAGAGGTCACCCCTCCACTTT. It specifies CASSEESGQRSPLHF.

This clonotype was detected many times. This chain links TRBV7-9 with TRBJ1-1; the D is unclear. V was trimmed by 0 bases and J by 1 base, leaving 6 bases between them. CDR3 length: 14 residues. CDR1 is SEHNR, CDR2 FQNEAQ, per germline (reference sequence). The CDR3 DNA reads TGTGCCAGCAGCTTAGCTAGCCAGAACACTGAAGCTTTCTTT. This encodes CASSLASQNTEAFF.

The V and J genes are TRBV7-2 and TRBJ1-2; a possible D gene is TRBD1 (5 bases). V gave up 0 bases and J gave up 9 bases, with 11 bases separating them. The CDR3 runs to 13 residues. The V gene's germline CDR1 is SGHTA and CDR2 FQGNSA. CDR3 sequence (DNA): TGTACCAGCAGCTTAGCCGGGGCGCGAAGCTACACCTTC. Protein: CTSSLAGARSYTF. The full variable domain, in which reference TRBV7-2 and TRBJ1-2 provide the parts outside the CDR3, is GAGVSQSPSNKVTEKGKDVELRCDPISGHTALYWYRQSLGQGLEFLIYFQGNSAPDKSGLPSDRFSAERTGGSVSTLTIQRTQQEDSAVYLCTSSLAGARSYTFGSGTRLTVV.

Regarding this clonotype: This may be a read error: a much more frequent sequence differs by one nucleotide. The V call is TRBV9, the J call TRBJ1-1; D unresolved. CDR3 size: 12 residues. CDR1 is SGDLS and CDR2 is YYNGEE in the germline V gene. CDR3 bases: TGTGCCAGCAGCGCTATTAACACTGAAGCTTCCTTT. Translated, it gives CASSAINTEASF.

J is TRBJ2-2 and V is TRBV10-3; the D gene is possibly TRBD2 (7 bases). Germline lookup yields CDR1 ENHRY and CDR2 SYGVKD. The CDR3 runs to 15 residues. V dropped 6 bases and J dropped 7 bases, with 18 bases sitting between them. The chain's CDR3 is CAIRGTGGHIGELFF. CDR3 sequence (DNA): TGTGCCATCAGGGGTACCGGGGGGCATATCGGGGAGCTGTTTTTT.

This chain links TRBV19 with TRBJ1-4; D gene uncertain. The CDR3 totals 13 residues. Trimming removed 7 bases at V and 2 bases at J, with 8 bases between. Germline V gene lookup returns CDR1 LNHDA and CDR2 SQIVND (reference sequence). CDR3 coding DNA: TGTGCCAGTACCGATAGGACTAATGAAAAACTGTTTTTT. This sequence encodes CASTDRTNEKLFF.

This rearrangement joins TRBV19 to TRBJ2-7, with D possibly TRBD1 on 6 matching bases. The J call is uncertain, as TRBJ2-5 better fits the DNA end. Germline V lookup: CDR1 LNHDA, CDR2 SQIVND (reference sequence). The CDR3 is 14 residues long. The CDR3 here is CASRAGQYKETQYF. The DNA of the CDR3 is TGTGCCAGCAGGGCCGGACAGTATAAGGAGACCCAGTACTTC.

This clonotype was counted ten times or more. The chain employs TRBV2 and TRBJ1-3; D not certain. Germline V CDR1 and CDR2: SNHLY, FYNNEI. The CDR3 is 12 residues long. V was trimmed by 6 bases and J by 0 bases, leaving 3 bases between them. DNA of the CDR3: TGTGCCAGCAGGATCTCTGGAAACACCATATATTTT. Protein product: CASRISGNTIYF.

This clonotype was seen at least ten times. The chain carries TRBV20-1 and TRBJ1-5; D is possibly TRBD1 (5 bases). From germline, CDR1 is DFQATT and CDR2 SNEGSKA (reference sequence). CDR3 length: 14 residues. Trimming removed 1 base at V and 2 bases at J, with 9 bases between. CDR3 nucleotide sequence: TGCAGTGCTAGAGTGGGGCACGGCAATCAGCCCCAGCATTTT. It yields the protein CSARVGHGNQPQHF.

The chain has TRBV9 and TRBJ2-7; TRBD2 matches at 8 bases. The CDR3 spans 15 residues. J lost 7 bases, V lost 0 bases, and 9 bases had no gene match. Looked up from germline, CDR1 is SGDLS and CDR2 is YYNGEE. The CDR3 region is CASSVARSGGREQYF. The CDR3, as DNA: TGTGCCAGCAGCGTAGCTCGGTCGGGAGGGCGTGAGCAGTACTTC.

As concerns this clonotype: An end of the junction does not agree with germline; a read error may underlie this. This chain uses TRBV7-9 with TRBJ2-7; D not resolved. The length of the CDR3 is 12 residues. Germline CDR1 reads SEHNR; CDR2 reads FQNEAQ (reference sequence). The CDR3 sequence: CASSSVGSRLHF. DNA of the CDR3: TGTGCCAGCAGCTCCGTGGGGTCCCGACTCCACTTC.

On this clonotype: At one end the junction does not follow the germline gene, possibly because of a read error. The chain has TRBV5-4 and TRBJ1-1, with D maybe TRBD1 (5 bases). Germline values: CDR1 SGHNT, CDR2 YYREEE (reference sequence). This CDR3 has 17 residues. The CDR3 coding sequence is TGTGCCAGCAGCTTGATAGGGGTGACCCTCCTTAACACTGAAGCTTCCTTT. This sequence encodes CASSLIGVTLLNTEASF.

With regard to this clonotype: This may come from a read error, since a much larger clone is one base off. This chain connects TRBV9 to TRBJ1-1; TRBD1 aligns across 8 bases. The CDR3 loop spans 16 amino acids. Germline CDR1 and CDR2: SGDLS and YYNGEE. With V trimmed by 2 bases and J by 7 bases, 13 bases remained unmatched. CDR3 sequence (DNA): TGTGCCAGCAGCGTCCATTCCGGGACAGGCCCTTATGAAGCTTTCTTT. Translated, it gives CASSVHSGTGPYEAFF.

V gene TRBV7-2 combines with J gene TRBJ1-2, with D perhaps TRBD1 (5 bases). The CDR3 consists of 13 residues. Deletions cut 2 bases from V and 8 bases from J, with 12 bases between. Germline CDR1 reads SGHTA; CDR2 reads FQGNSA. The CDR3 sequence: CASSLSGRRGYTF. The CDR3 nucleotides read TGTGCCAGCAGCTTATCGGGACGCCGGGGCTACACCTTC. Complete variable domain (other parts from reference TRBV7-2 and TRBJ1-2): GAGVSQSPSNKVTEKGKDVELRCDPISGHTALYWYRQSLGQGLEFLIYFQGNSAPDKSGLPSDRFSAERTGGSVSTLTIQRTQQEDSAVYLCASSLSGRRGYTFGSGTRLTVV.

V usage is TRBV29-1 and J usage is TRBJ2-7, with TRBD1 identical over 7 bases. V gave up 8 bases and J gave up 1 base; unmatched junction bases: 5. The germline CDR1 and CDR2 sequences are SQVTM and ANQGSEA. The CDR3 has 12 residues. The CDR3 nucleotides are TGCAGCTCTTACAGGGGTTCCTACGAGCAGTACTTC. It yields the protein CSSYRGSYEQYF.

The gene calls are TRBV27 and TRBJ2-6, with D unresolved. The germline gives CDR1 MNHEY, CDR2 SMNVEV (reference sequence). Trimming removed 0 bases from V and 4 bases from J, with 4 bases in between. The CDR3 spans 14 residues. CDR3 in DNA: TGTGCCAGCAGTTTATCGCGAGGGGCCAACGTCCTGACTTTC. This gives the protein CASSLSRGANVLTF.

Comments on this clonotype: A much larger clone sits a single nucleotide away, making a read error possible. The CDR3 reads CAISTGRHF. CDR3 bases: TGTGCCATCAGTACCGGGCGGCATTTT. The rearrangement uses TRBV10-3 and TRBJ1-5; D is ambiguous. The CDR3 consists of 9 residues. Germline V gene lookup returns CDR1 ENHRY and CDR2 SYGVKD. The V and J ends lost 5 bases and 15 bases respectively, with 8 bases between them.

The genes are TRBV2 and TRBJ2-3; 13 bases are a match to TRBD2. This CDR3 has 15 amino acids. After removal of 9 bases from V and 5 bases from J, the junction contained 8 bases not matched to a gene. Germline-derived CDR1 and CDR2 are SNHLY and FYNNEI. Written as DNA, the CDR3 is TGTGCCAGTGGACTAGCGGGAGAGTTTGGAGATACGCAGTATTTT. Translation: CASGLAGEFGDTQYF.

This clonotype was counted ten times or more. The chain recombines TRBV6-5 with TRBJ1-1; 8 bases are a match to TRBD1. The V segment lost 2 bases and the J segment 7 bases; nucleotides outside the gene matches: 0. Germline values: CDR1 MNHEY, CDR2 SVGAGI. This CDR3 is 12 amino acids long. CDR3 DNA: TGTGCCAGCAGTTACGGACAGGGTGAAGCTTTCTTT. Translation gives CASSYGQGEAFF.

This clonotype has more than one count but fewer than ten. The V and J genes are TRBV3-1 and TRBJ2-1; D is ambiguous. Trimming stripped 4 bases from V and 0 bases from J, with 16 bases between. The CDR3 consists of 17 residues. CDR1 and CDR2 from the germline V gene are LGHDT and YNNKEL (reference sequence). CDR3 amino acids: CASSPWLTESSYNEQFF. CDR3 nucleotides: TGTGCCAGCAGCCCCTGGCTCACAGAGAGCTCCTACAATGAGCAGTTCTTC.

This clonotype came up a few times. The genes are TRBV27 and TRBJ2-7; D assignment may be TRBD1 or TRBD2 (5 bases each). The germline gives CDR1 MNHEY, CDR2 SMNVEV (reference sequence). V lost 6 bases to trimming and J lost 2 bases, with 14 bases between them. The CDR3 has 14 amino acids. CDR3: CASRGTDTPYEQYF. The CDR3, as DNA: TGTGCCAGCAGGGGGACGGACACTCCCTACGAGCAGTACTTC.